These 7 T cell receptor beta chains originate from one sample sequenced in a study of spatial heterogeneity in lung cancer. TCRdb analysed the 5' RACE reads with MiXCR anew, one entry per CDR3 protein. The repertoire includes 49,000 or so distinct CDR3 sequences, about an eighth of them detected once, and roughly 32% sits in the top ten. Indicated time point: blood at routine non-recurrence follow-up after resection. This material consisted of PBMCs, taken at follow-up. Every receptor here comes from a male donor with early-stage non-small cell lung cancer.

The rearrangement links TRBV24-1 to TRBJ2-3; the match to TRBD1 covers 8 bases. The ends lost 4 bases at V and 3 bases at J; junction bases unmatched: 5. This CDR3 spans 15 amino acids. Germline V CDR1 and CDR2: KGHDR, SFDVKD. The CDR3 protein is CATSEDRGGTDTQYF. CDR3 in DNA: TGTGCCACCAGTGAAGACAGGGGAGGAACAGATACGCAGTATTTT.

This chain uses TRBV4-1 with TRBJ1-3; D ambiguous. This CDR3 has 16 amino acids. Per germline, CDR1 MGHRA and CDR2 YSYEKL. V lost 4 bases, J lost 4 bases, and 17 bases lay in between. CDR3: CASSPRLRVEGNTIYF. The CDR3 DNA sequence: TGCGCCAGCAGCCCCCGGTTGCGGGTCGAAGGAAACACCATATATTTT.

This clonotype was seen a handful of times. The rearrangement links TRBV5-1 to TRBJ2-3; the match to TRBD1 covers 9 bases. This CDR3 has 15 residues. V lost 0 bases and J lost 12; bases outside the gene matches: 11. Germline V CDR1 and CDR2: SGHRS, YFSETQ. CDR3 DNA sequence: TGCGCCAGCAGCTTGGCCGAGGAAGGGACAGGGCCCCAGTATTTT. Translated, it gives CASSLAEEGTGPQYF. The whole variable domain, filled in from reference TRBV5-1 and TRBJ2-3, reads KAGVTQTPRYLIKTRGQQVTLSCSPISGHRSVSWYQQTPGQGLQFLFEYFSETQRNKGNFPGRFSGRQFSNSRSEMNVSTLELGDSALYLCASSLAEEGTGPQYFGPGTRLTVL.

This clonotype was counted only a few times. The gene calls are TRBV5-8 and TRBJ2-2, with D hard to call. V dropped 0 bases and J dropped 4 bases, with 1 base sitting between them. This CDR3 is built from 12 residues. Germline CDR1 is SGHTS and CDR2 is YDEGEE. In DNA, the CDR3 is TGTGCCAGCAGCTTGGCCACCGGGGAGCTGTTTTTT. Protein product: CASSLATGELFF.

This clonotype was recorded many times. V gene TRBV6-2 or TRBV6-3 combines with J gene TRBJ2-7; 8 bases line up with TRBD2. This CDR3 is built from 16 residues. V lost 5 bases, J lost 1 base, and 10 bases stayed unmatched. CDR1 and CDR2 from the germline V gene are MNHEY and SVGEGT. In nucleotides, the CDR3 is TGTGCCAGCAGTAACTTCGGGACTAGTGGGTCCTACGAGCAGTACTTC. Translation gives CASSNFGTSGSYEQYF.

This clonotype was seen many times. CDR3: CASSLQGAFGQETQYF. For the CDR3, the DNA is TGTGCCAGCAGCTTACAGGGGGCGTTCGGCCAAGAGACCCAGTACTTC. The chain combines TRBV7-3 with TRBJ2-5; 8 bases map to TRBD1. Trimming took 2 bases from V and 1 from J; bases not matched to a gene: 6. CDR3 size: 16 residues. The germline gives CDR1 SGHTA, CDR2 FQGTGA.

This clonotype was counted only a few times. The V gene is TRBV20-1, the J gene TRBJ2-5, with TRBD2 matching 10 bases. The germline V gene has CDR1 DFQATT and CDR2 SNEGSKA (reference sequence). This CDR3 is built from 15 residues. The junction had 9 bases not matched to a gene; V was cut back by 6 bases and J by 2 bases. The chain's CDR3 is CSAPTRTSGQETQYF. The CDR3 DNA reads TGCAGTGCCCCGACTCGGACTAGCGGTCAAGAGACCCAGTACTTC.